The source of this T cell receptor beta chain is a study of T cell changes during pregnancy in multiple sclerosis. Measured with immunoSEQ multiplex PCR; TCRdb has only the in-frame clones, and not every one. The sample has around 50,000 clones, 87% seen once. The TCR sequence derives from a human donor whose cells served as feeder cells for cultures in a pregnancy study. Sequencing input: peripheral blood from another person, used as feeder cells.

The CDR3 nucleotides are TGTGCCAGCAGCCAAGGAGCGGGCGGGGGGGCAGATACGCAGTATTTT. This translates into CASSQGAGGGADTQYF. This rearrangement joins TRBV4-2 to TRBJ2-3; 9 bases line up with TRBD2. J was trimmed by 4 bases and V by 1 base; bases with no gene match: 6. Germline CDR1 is LGHNA and CDR2 is YNFKEQ. The CDR3 has 16 residues.